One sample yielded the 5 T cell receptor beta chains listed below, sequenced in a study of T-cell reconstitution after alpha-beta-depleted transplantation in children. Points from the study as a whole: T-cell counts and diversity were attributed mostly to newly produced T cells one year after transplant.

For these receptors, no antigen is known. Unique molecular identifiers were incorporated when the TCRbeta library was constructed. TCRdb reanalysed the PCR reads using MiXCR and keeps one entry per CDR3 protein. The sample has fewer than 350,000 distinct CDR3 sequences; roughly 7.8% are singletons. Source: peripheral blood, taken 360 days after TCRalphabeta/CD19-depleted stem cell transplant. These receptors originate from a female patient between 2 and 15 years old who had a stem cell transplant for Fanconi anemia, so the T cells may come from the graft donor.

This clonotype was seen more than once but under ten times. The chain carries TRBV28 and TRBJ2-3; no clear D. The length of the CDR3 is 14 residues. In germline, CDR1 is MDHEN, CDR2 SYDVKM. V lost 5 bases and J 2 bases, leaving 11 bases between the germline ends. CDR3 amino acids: CASSILTTTDTQYF. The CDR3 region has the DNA TGTGCCAGCAGTATTTTGACGACCACAGATACGCAGTATTTT.

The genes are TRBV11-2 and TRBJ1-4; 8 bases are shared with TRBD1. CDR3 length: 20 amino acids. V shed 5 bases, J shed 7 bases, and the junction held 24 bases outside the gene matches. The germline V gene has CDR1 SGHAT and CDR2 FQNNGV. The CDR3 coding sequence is TGTGCCAGCAGCCCTATCAGCCGGACAGGGTGGCCCATCCCTAGTGAAAAACTGTTTTTT. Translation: CASSPISRTGWPIPSEKLFF.

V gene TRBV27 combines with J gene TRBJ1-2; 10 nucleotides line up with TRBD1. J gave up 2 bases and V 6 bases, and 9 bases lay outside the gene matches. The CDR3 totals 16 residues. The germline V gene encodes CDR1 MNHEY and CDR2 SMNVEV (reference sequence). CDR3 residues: CASRLVWTGGNYGYTF. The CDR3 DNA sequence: TGTGCCAGCAGACTTGTTTGGACAGGGGGGAACTATGGCTACACCTTC.

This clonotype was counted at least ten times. CDR3 nucleotide sequence: TGTGCCAGCAGCTTCGCCCTGAACACTGAAGCTTTCTTT. It is translated as CASSFALNTEAFF. The gene calls are TRBV13 and TRBJ1-1; D remains unclear. Trimming left V 3 bases short and J 0 bases short, with 5 bases between. The CDR3 is 13 residues long. Germline V gene sequence: CDR1 PRHDT, CDR2 FYEKMQ (reference sequence). The complete variable domain, with remaining parts taken from reference TRBV13 and TRBJ1-1, reads AAGVIQSPRHLIKEKRETATLKCYPIPRHDTVYWYQQGPGQDPQFLISFYEKMQSDKGSIPDRFSAQQFSDYHSELNMSSLELGDSALYFCASSFALNTEAFFGQGTRLTVV.

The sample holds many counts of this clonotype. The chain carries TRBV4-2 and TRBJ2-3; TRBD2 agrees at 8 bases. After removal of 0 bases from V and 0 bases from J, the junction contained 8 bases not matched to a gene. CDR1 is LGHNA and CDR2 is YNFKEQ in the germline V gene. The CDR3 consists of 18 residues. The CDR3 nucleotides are TGTGCCAGCAGCCAAGATAGCGGGGCCCTCCCTAGCACAGATACGCAGTATTTT. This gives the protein CASSQDSGALPSTDTQYF.